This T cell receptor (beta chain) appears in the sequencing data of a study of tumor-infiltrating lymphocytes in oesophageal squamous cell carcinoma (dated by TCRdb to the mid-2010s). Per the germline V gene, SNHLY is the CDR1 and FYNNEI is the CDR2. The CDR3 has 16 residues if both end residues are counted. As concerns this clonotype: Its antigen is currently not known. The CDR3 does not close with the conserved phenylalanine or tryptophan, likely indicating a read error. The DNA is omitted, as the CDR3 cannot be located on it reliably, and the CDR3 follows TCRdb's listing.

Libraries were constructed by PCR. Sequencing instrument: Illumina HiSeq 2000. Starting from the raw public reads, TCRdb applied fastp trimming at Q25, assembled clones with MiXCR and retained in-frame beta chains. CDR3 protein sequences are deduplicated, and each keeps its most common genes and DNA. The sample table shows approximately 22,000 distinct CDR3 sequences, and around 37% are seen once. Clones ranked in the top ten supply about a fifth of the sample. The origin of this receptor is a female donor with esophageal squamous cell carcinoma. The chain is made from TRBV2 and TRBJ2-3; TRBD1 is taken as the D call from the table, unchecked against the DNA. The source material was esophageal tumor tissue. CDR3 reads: CASSQGRMLRHRYAVL.